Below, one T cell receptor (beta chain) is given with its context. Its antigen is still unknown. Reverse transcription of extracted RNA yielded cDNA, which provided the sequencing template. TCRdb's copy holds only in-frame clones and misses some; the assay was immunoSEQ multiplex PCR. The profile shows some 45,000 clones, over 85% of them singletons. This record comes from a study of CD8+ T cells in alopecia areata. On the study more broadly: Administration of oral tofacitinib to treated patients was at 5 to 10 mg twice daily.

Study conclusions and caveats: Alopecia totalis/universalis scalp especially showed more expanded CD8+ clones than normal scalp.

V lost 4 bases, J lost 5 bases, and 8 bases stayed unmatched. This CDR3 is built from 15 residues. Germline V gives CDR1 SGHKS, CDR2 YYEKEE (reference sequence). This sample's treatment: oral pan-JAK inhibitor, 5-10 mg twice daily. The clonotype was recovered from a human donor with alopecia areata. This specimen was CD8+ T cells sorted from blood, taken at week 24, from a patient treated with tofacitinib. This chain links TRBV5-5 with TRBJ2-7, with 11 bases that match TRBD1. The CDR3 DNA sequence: TGTGCCAGCAGCCGCGAGGGACAGGGGGATAACGAGCAGTACTTC. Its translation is CASSREGQGDNEQYF.